This T cell receptor (beta chain) was profiled in a study of Graves' ophthalmopathy and Graves' hyperthyroidism. The study amplified TCR beta CDR3 regions using RNA transcripts. Second-round multiplex PCR came after first-round RT-PCR with HTBI primers. Via MiXCR, TCRdb re-called the multiplex PCR reads, giving one row per CDR3 protein. Here the sample spans around 1,000,000 distinct CDR3 sequences, around a third being singletons. There are many counts of this clonotype. This receptor was identified in an adult man with Graves' hyperthyroidism. Sequencing was carried out using peripheral blood or thyroid tissue (not recorded which).

The CDR3 nucleotides read TGTGCCAGCAGCTTGGAACTGGTTGGGGCCAACGTCCTGACTTTC. The encoded protein is CASSLELVGANVLTF. V and J are TRBV5-8 and TRBJ2-6, with no clear D. This CDR3 has 15 amino acids. Germline V gene sequence: CDR1 SGHTS, CDR2 YDEGEE. Trimming removed 0 bases from V and 3 bases from J, with 7 bases in between.